The 20 T cell receptor beta chains below come from one sample, sequenced in a study of control samples from healthy donors and cancer patients. TCRdb's table, derived via immunoSEQ multiplex PCR, lists solely in-frame clones and lacks some. Of about 220,000 clones detected, around 94% appear once; the ten largest clones hold 1.5%. Source material: blood. All receptors come from a man between 50 and 59 years old in good health.

This chain connects TRBV6-5 to TRBJ1-2, with unresolved D. Per the germline V gene, CDR1 is MNHEY and CDR2 is SVGAGI. This CDR3 comprises 14 residues. Trimming removed 0 bases from V and 5 bases from J, with 10 bases in between. CDR3: CASSYSRVSYGYTF. The DNA of the CDR3 is TGTGCCAGCAGTTACTCCCGGGTCTCATATGGCTACACCTTC.

The gene calls are TRBV7-3 and TRBJ1-1; D is uncertain. V lost 5 bases to trimming and J lost 1 base, with 8 bases between them. Germline-derived CDR1 and CDR2 are SGHTA and FQGTGA. This CDR3 is built from 13 residues. The CDR3 DNA reads as TGTGCCAGCAGCCAAGCTCGGAACACTGAAGCTTTCTTT. Protein sequence: CASSQARNTEAFF.

The J gene is TRBJ1-5, the V gene TRBV5-8, with D maybe TRBD1 (6 bases). From germline, CDR1 is SGHTS and CDR2 YDEGEE. Between the trimmed V and J ends, which lost 6 bases and 6 bases, there was a span of 16 bases. This CDR3 is 14 amino acids long. CDR3 region: CASIPDSAGQPQHF. The DNA for the CDR3 is TGTGCCAGCATACCGGACAGCGCCGGTCAGCCCCAGCATTTT.

The chain employs TRBV11-2 and TRBJ2-7, with D perhaps being TRBD1 or TRBD2 (5 bases each). The CDR3 extends over 14 amino acids. Trimming pared 5 bases from V and 2 bases from J, leaving 13 bases between. Germline lookup yields CDR1 SGHAT and CDR2 FQNNGV. DNA of the CDR3: TGTGCCAGCAGCGCACTCCGGGGCCCCTACGAGCAGTACTTC. Translated, it gives CASSALRGPYEQYF.

The CDR3 here is CASSPSTNQPQHF. The CDR3 DNA is TGTGCCAGTAGTCCGTCCACCAATCAGCCCCAGCATTTT. This chain uses TRBV19 with TRBJ1-5; D ambiguous. The V gene lost 5 bases and the J gene lost 3 bases, with 8 bases spanning the gap. CDR1 is LNHDA, CDR2 SQIVND, per germline (reference sequence). CDR3 length: 13 residues.

Written as DNA, the CDR3 is TGTGCCAGCAGCGTACCGGGACAGGGGAACACTGAAGCTTTCTTT. This encodes CASSVPGQGNTEAFF. The chain carries TRBV7-9 and TRBJ1-1; 9 positions agree with TRBD1. Germline V gene sequence: CDR1 SEHNR, CDR2 FQNEAQ (reference sequence). This CDR3 has 15 residues. Trimming at V came to 5 bases and at J to 1 base, leaving 5 bases not matched to a gene.

This clone was detected only once. The chain employs TRBV5-1 and TRBJ2-7, with D perhaps TRBD1 (6 bases). Deletions cut 0 bases from V and 2 bases from J, with 12 bases between. The CDR3 consists of 15 residues. CDR1 is SGHRS, CDR2 YFSETQ, per germline. CDR3 protein: CASSLVPGDAYEQYF. CDR3 in DNA: TGCGCCAGCAGCTTGGTTCCAGGGGATGCCTACGAGCAGTACTTC.

The rearrangement uses TRBV30 and TRBJ1-4; 7 bases agree with TRBD1. Per the germline V gene, CDR1 is GTSNPN and CDR2 is SVGIG (reference sequence). The CDR3 length is 15 residues. After removal of 0 bases from V and 5 bases from J, the junction contained 6 bases not matched to a gene. CDR3 sequence reads: CAWSVQGTVNEKLFF. The CDR3 DNA is TGTGCCTGGAGTGTACAAGGGACAGTGAATGAAAAACTGTTTTTT.

This clone was observed once. This chain joins TRBV19 and TRBJ1-1, with 9 bases lining up with TRBD1. Germline trimming cut 7 bases from V and 9 bases from J; bases unmatched to any gene: 9. CDR1 is LNHDA and CDR2 is SQIVND in the germline V gene (reference sequence). The CDR3 length is 13 residues. CDR3 sequence: CASTFNRGPQAFF. The CDR3 DNA is TGTGCCAGTACCTTTAACAGGGGGCCCCAAGCTTTCTTT.

The V call is TRBV12-3 or TRBV12-4, the J call TRBJ1-1, with unresolved D. V gave up 3 bases and J gave up 1 base, with 6 bases separating them. The CDR3 is 13 residues long. The CDR3 DNA reads TGTGCCAGCAGTTTTTCGGGGAACACTGAAGCTTTCTTT. It is translated as CASSFSGNTEAFF.

The gene calls are TRBV6-5 and TRBJ1-5; TRBD1 agrees at 7 bases. The CDR3 has 14 residues. Trimming at V came to 6 bases and at J to 3 bases, leaving 5 bases not matched to a gene. Per the germline V gene, CDR1 is MNHEY and CDR2 is SVGAGI. This CDR3 is CASSPTGTNQPQHF. In nucleotides, the CDR3 is TGTGCCAGCAGCCCGACAGGGACCAATCAGCCCCAGCATTTT.

This chain uses TRBV15 with TRBJ2-7; a possible D gene is TRBD1 (6 bases). V was shortened by 5 bases and J by 2 bases, with 16 bases between the two germline ends. The CDR3 is made up of 15 amino acids. Germline lookup yields CDR1 LNHNV and CDR2 YYDKDF (reference sequence). The CDR3 DNA is TGTGCCACCAGCCCAGCAGGGGCGAAACCCTACGAGCAGTACGTC. Translation gives CATSPAGAKPYEQYV.

With regard to this clone: Other DNA sequences in the same sample also yield this CDR3. V gene TRBV7-9 combines with J gene TRBJ1-3; no clear D. CDR3 length equals 12 residues. Germline V gene data show CDR1 as SEHNR and CDR2 as FQNEAQ (reference sequence). The ends were cut back, 0 bases at V and 4 bases at J, with 1 base in the middle. CDR3 protein: CASSLAGNTIYF. The CDR3 region has the DNA TGTGCCAGCAGCTTAGCAGGAAACACCATATATTTT.

This chain connects TRBV7-3 to TRBJ2-5; weak D call: TRBD1 (8 bases). The CDR3 spans 13 residues. V shed 4 bases and J shed 7 bases, with 13 bases lying between them. Germline CDR1 and CDR2: SGHTA and FQGTGA. CDR3 coding DNA: TGTGCCAGCAGCTACAGGGGGGGTGGGACCCAGTACTTC. The encoded protein is CASSYRGGGTQYF.

The table lists this clone with a count of one. The V gene is TRBV11-1, the J gene TRBJ2-5, with unresolved D. This CDR3 region has 13 residues. Germline lookup yields CDR1 SGHAT and CDR2 FQDESV (reference sequence). V was clipped by 4 bases and J by 3 bases, with 9 bases between them. The DNA of the CDR3 is TGTGCCAGCAGCTGGCTAGGTGAAGAGACCCAGTACTTC. As protein: CASSWLGEETQYF.

The chain links TRBV2 to TRBJ1-1; 7 bases agree with TRBD1. With 4 bases clipped from V and 6 bases from J, the junction kept 5 bases outside the gene matches. The length of the CDR3 is 13 residues. In germline, CDR1 is SNHLY, CDR2 FYNNEI. The CDR3: CASSVQGTAEAFF. CDR3 coding DNA: TGTGCCAGCAGTGTACAGGGGACCGCTGAAGCTTTCTTT.

The chain employs TRBV7-8 and TRBJ1-1; 8 bases match TRBD1. V gave up 5 bases and J gave up 6 bases; unmatched junction bases: 5. The CDR3 totals 13 residues. CDR1 SGHVS and CDR2 FQNEAQ come from the germline V gene. The DNA for the CDR3 is TGTGCCAGCAGCCTGGACAGGGAGGCTGAAGCTTTCTTT. It codes for CASSLDREAEAFF.

This clone was seen only once. The chain carries TRBV7-9 and TRBJ1-1; D is unclear. The V gene's germline CDR1 is SEHNR and CDR2 FQNEAQ (reference sequence). V lost 3 bases, J lost 5 bases, and 7 bases lay in between. The length of the CDR3 is 12 residues. Here the CDR3 DNA reads TGTGCCAGCAGCTTTTCGGGTACTGAAGCTTTCTTT. Its translation: CASSFSGTEAFF.

The chain carries TRBV7-9 and TRBJ2-3; 11 bases agree with TRBD2. The CDR3 is made up of 16 amino acids. Germline CDR1 reads SEHNR; CDR2 reads FQNEAQ (reference sequence). Losses at the gene ends were 3 bases for V and 3 bases for J; bases not matched to a gene: 5. The CDR3 loop is CASSLVLAGGTDTQYF. CDR3 sequence (DNA): TGTGCCAGCAGCTTGGTCCTAGCGGGGGGAACAGATACGCAGTATTTT.

CDR3 nucleotide sequence: TGCGCCAGCAGCTTCGGACAGGACCACAACTCAAAAGAGACCCAGTACTTC. Protein: CASSFGQDHNSKETQYF. J is TRBJ2-5 and V is TRBV5-1; 7 nucleotides agree with TRBD1. Germline CDR1 is SGHRS and CDR2 is YFSETQ. This CDR3 spans 17 amino acids. Trimming removed 2 bases from V and 3 bases from J; junction bases left unmatched: 13.